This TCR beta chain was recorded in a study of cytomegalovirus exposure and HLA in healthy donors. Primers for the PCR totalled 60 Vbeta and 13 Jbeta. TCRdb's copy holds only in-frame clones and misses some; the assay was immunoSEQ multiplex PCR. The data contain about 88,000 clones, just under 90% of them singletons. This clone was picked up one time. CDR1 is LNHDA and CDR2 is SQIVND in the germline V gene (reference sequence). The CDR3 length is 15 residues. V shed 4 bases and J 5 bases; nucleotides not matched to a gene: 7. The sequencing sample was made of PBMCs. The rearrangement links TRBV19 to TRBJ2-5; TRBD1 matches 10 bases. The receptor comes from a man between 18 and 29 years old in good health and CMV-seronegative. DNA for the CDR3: TGTGCCAGTAGTACGGACAGGGGGTTGCGGGAGACCCAGTACTTC. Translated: CASSTDRGLRETQYF.